This record covers a single TCR beta chain. As yet, its antigen is unknown. The record originates from a study of blood T cells in healthy people across ages. Next came a second PCR, run for about 6 to 12 cycles, which used a sample-barcoded 5' primer along with a J-beta primer mix. Tags on each cDNA molecule came from a template-switch adaptor with 12 random nucleotides. TCRdb re-called the 5' RACE reads with MiXCR, one entry per CDR3 protein. The sample carries some 1.5 million distinct CDR3 sequences, approximately 43% recorded once. Study-wide results and caveats: Higher naive T cell percentage went strongly together with higher TCR beta diversity.

This sequence originates from a young woman in good health. The source material was blood.

The CDR3 coding sequence is TGTGCCAGCAGTGTGAACAGCCTGGAGACCCAGTACTTC. Its protein product is CASSVNSLETQYF. The chain combines TRBV7-3 with TRBJ2-5; D is unresolved. The germline V gene has CDR1 SGHTA and CDR2 FQGTGA. The V end was cut by 6 bases, the J end by 5 bases, with 13 bases between. CDR3 length equals 13 residues.